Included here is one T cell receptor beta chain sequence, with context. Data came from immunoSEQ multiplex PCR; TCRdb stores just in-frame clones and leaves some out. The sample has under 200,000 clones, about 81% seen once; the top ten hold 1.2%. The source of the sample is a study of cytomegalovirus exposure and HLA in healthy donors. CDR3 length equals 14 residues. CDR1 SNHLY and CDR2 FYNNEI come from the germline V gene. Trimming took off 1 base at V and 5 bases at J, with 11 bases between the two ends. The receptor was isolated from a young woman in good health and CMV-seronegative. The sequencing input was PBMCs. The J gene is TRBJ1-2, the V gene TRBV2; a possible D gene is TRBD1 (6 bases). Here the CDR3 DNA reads TGTGCCAGCAGTGAAGGCGCAGGGGTATATGGCTACACCTTC. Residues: CASSEGAGVYGYTF. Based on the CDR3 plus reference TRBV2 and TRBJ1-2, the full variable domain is EPEVTQTPSHQVTQMGQEVILRCVPISNHLYFYWYRQILGQKVEFLVSFYNNEISEKSEIFDDQFSVERPDGSNFTLKIRSTKLEDSAMYFCASSEGAGVYGYTFGSGTRLTVV.